This T cell receptor beta chain was retrieved from a study of cytomegalovirus exposure and HLA in healthy donors. Study as a whole: Among about 179 million T cells, an earlier analysis found about 110 million unique TCR beta sequences. Of the donors genotyped, 398 in all, less than 90% fell in the Caucasian-associated ancestry cluster. Study findings and constraints: With DRB1 most and HLA-C fewest, TCR association rates differed between HLA loci in a later analysis.

The primer mix had 60 Vbeta and 13 Jbeta primers. The protocol was immunoSEQ multiplex PCR, while the TCRdb copy is restricted to in-frame clones and leaves out a portion. The sample has 160,000 or so clones, 60% to 80% seen once. The CDR3 loop spans 16 amino acids. V lost 2 bases and J lost 3, with 13 bases in between. The germline V gene has CDR1 SGHTA and CDR2 FQGNSA. Concerning this clone: Its antigen is undetermined.

The specimen sequenced was PBMCs. V gene TRBV7-2 combines with J gene TRBJ2-2, with D maybe TRBD2 (5 bases). The sequence derives from a man aged 60 to 69 in good health and CMV-seronegative. The CDR3 bases are TGTGCCAGCAGCTTACGGTCGCGGGTGGACACCGGGGAGCTGTTTTTT. Translating gives CASSLRSRVDTGELFF.